What follows is one T cell receptor (beta chain) and its context. What it recognizes is unknown. The data were taken from a study of regulatory T cells in long-lasting Graves disease. Relying on iRepertoire HTBI primers and Arm-PCR of CDR3 regions, the team built TCR beta libraries. TCRdb recomputed calls from the multiplex PCR reads with MiXCR, one row per CDR3 protein. Here the sample spans 360,000 or so distinct CDR3 sequences, 15% to 20% being singletons. Time point described: newly diagnosed GD, antithyroid drugs for less than 3 months. Construction of the TCR library relied on RNA isolated from PBMCs. V dropped 5 bases and J dropped 9; count of bases not matched to a gene: 6. The germline V gene has CDR1 LNHDA and CDR2 SQIVND (reference sequence). The CDR3 spans 14 residues. General study findings and limits: TRBV28, TRBJ1-2 and TRBJ2-5 were segments that persistent disease favored.

This sample was also put to use in a study of T cells in Graves' hyperthyroidism and ophthalmopathy.

The receptor's source is a young woman with Graves disease. The starting material was peripheral blood mononuclear cells (PBMCs), obtained at new diagnosis, from a patient treated with antithyroid drugs. The V call is TRBV19, the J call TRBJ1-6, with 8 bases lining up with TRBD1. CDR3 sequence (DNA): TGTGCCAGTAGTCGCGGACAGGGCGGTTCACCCCTCCACTTT. This sequence encodes CASSRGQGGSPLHF.